These 21 T cell receptor beta chains came from one sample sequenced in a study of early T cells in non-severe SARS-CoV-2 infection. Each CDR3 protein is one row after TCRdb ran MiXCR on the 5' RACE reads. This sample has fewer than 30,000 distinct CDR3 sequences, with less than 6.5% found just once. The sequenced sample was whole blood, obtained at baseline. These receptors all stem from an adult who was a healthcare worker with PCR-confirmed SARS-CoV-2 infection or an uninfected control (not recorded which).

This clonotype was recorded a few times. The chain combines TRBV12-3 or TRBV12-4 with TRBJ2-5, with D perhaps assigned TRBD1 or TRBD2 (7 bases each). V was trimmed by 5 bases and J by 5 bases, leaving 30 bases between them. The CDR3 covers 19 residues. The DNA of the CDR3 is TGTGCCAGCAGTAAAACCCCGGGACAGCCACTGACTAGCACTGAGACCCAGTACTTC. It specifies CASSKTPGQPLTSTETQYF.

This clonotype was seen ten or more times. This CDR3 is CASSFGPGELFF. In DNA form, the CDR3 reads TGTGCCAGCAGCTTTGGTCCAGGGGAGCTGTTTTTT. This rearrangement joins TRBV7-9 to TRBJ2-2; D unresolved. CDR3 length equals 12 residues. Germline loops: CDR1 SEHNR, CDR2 FQNEAQ (reference sequence). Trimming pared 3 bases from V and 8 bases from J, leaving 7 bases between.

The chain joins TRBV3-1 to TRBJ2-3; D is ambiguous. The germline V and J ends were trimmed by 5 bases and 4 bases, with 7 bases remaining between them. The V gene's germline CDR1 is LGHDT and CDR2 YNNKEL (reference sequence). The CDR3 is 12 amino acids. The CDR3 here is CASSFGPDTQYF. The CDR3 DNA is TGTGCCAGCAGCTTTGGGCCAGATACGCAGTATTTT.

By its share, this clonotype is medium-sized. The chain uses TRBV6-4 and TRBJ2-2; TRBD2 matches at 13 bases. J lost 8 bases, V lost 2 bases, and 5 bases had no gene match. The germline V gene has CDR1 MRHNA and CDR2 SNTAGT. The CDR3 spans 16 residues. The CDR3 coding sequence is TGTGCCAGCAGTGACGGACTAGCGGGAGATGCTGGGGAGCTGTTTTTT. It codes for CASSDGLAGDAGELFF.

This clonotype was seen at least ten times. The chain couples TRBV7-8 to TRBJ2-1; 8 bases line up with TRBD2. V was clipped by 4 bases and J by 8 bases; unmatched bases: 10. The CDR3 spans 15 residues. Germline V gives CDR1 SGHVS, CDR2 FQNEAQ. The CDR3 sequence: CASSSTSGRRDEQFF. CDR3 DNA sequence: TGTGCCAGCAGCTCTACTAGCGGTCGGAGGGATGAGCAGTTCTTC.

There are many counts of this clonotype. This chain joins TRBV12-3 or TRBV12-4 and TRBJ2-7; D not certain. This CDR3 contains 11 residues. The V gene lost 6 bases and the J gene lost 5 bases, with 8 bases spanning the gap. In DNA, the CDR3 is TGTGCCAGCAGCTACATCCACGAGCAGTACTTC. Translating gives CASSYIHEQYF.

The sample holds many counts of this clonotype. This CDR3 is CASSFQGARNEKLFF. Here the CDR3 DNA reads TGCGCCAGCAGCTTTCAGGGGGCGCGTAATGAAAAACTGTTTTTT. The rearrangement joins TRBV5-1 to TRBJ1-4; TRBD1 matches 8 bases. With V trimmed by 2 bases and J by 4 bases, 4 bases remained unmatched. This CDR3 region has 15 residues. Per the germline V gene, CDR1 is SGHRS and CDR2 is YFSETQ.

As regards this clonotype: Given a much more abundant clone one base away, this may be a read error. The chain links TRBV11-2 to TRBJ2-1; 8 nucleotides align to TRBD2. CDR3 length: 13 residues. In germline, CDR1 is SGHAT, CDR2 FQNNGV. The CDR3 reads CTSSLENSGTQFF. CDR3 bases: TGTACCAGCAGCTTAGAGAATAGCGGGACGCAGTTCTTC.

Many counts were recorded for this clonotype. The CDR3 loop reads CASSLAMPSGTDTQYF. The CDR3 DNA follows: TGTGCCAGCAGCTTAGCGATGCCTAGCGGCACAGATACGCAGTATTTT. This chain links TRBV7-6 with TRBJ2-3; D may be TRBD2 (6 bases). Germline CDR1 and CDR2: SGHVS and FNYEAQ. Deletions cut 0 bases from V and 1 base from J, with 11 bases between. This CDR3 has 16 amino acids.

The V call is TRBV6-2 or TRBV6-3, the J call TRBJ2-7, with 7 positions matching TRBD1. The germline gives CDR1 MNHEY, CDR2 SVGEGT. V gave up 5 bases and J gave up 4 bases; unmatched junction bases: 14. The CDR3 totals 16 residues. The CDR3: CASSGPHRDRRYEQYF. CDR3 DNA: TGTGCCAGCAGTGGACCACACCGGGACAGAAGATACGAGCAGTACTTC.

This clonotype was observed many times. The genes are TRBV27 and TRBJ1-6; D gene unclear. This CDR3 spans 13 amino acids. V was trimmed by 2 bases and J by 5 bases, leaving 4 bases between them. Germline CDR1 reads MNHEY; CDR2 reads SMNVEV (reference sequence). CDR3 bases: TGTGCCAGCAGTTTACGCCATAATTCACCCCTCCACTTT. Encoded protein: CASSLRHNSPLHF.

The DNA for the CDR3 is TGTGCCAGCAGCGTCAGCGGGGCTAACACCGGGGAGCTGTTTTTT. It translates to CASSVSGANTGELFF. This rearrangement joins TRBV7-6 to TRBJ2-2; 7 bases are a match to TRBD2. This CDR3 region has 15 residues. From germline, CDR1 is SGHVS and CDR2 FNYEAQ. With V trimmed by 5 bases and J by 2 bases, 5 bases remained unmatched.

This clonotype was recorded many times. The chain employs TRBV30 and TRBJ2-7; 7 positions match TRBD2. Germline CDR1 reads GTSNPN; CDR2 reads SVGIG (reference sequence). V lost 2 bases, J lost 2 bases, and 6 bases stayed unmatched. This CDR3 contains 14 residues. DNA of the CDR3: TGTGCCTGGAGTATCACGGCGGGGGCCTACGAGCAGTACTTC. It specifies CAWSITAGAYEQYF.

The sample holds many counts of this clonotype. V and J are TRBV10-3 and TRBJ1-2, with D possibly matching TRBD1 (6 bases). Germline V gene lookup returns CDR1 ENHRY and CDR2 SYGVKD. V lost 2 bases and J lost 8, with 18 bases in between. The CDR3 is 15 amino acids. The CDR3 sequence: CAISEQRTAGAGYTF. In DNA, the CDR3 is TGTGCCATCAGTGAGCAGCGGACAGCCGGGGCGGGCTACACCTTC.

This clonotype was counted ten times or more. Mismatch with germline at one junction end may stem from a read error. The CDR3 nucleotides are TGTGCCAGCAGCTCCAATAATTCACCCCTCCACTTT. Residues: CASSSNNSPLHF. The gene calls are TRBV7-9 and TRBJ1-6; D is uncertain. CDR3 size: 12 residues. The V gene's germline CDR1 is SEHNR and CDR2 FQNEAQ (reference sequence).

This clonotype was observed many times. The chain links TRBV6-1 to TRBJ1-1, with D tentatively TRBD1 (5 bases). There are 14 residues in the CDR3. V lost 5 bases, J lost 1 base, and 11 bases lay in between. The germline CDR1 and CDR2 sequences are MNHNS and SASEGT. Written as DNA, the CDR3 is TGTGCCAGCAGTCGACAGACCCAGAACACTGAAGCTTTCTTT. Amino acids: CASSRQTQNTEAFF.

In its sample, this clonotype was seen many times. The rearrangement links TRBV6-4 to TRBJ2-2, with D possibly matching TRBD2 (5 bases). The germline V gene encodes CDR1 MRHNA and CDR2 SNTAGT. Trimming took off 2 bases at V and 5 bases at J, with 6 bases between the two ends. This CDR3 spans 13 amino acids. CDR3 in amino acids: CASSDTGTGELFF. In DNA, the CDR3 is TGTGCCAGCAGTGACACGGGAACCGGGGAGCTGTTTTTT.

The rearrangement joins TRBV20-1 to TRBJ2-3, with TRBD2 matching 9 bases. The germline V gene has CDR1 DFQATT and CDR2 SNEGSKA (reference sequence). This CDR3 contains 14 residues. J was trimmed by 1 base and V by 6 bases; bases with no gene match: 5. In DNA form, the CDR3 reads TGCAGTGCGCCTTCTAGCGGGGGCACAGATACGCAGTATTTT. Translating it yields CSAPSSGGTDTQYF.

This clonotype was detected many times. This rearrangement joins TRBV4-2 to TRBJ1-1, with D possibly matching TRBD1 (5 bases). V was pared by 2 bases and J by 0 bases, with 10 bases between. Per germline, CDR1 LGHNA and CDR2 YNFKEQ. CDR3 length equals 15 residues. The CDR3 region has the DNA TGTGCCAGCAGCCAAAGGGGCCAGATGAACACTGAAGCTTTCTTT. Translation: CASSQRGQMNTEAFF.

Ten or more counts support this clonotype. The V call is TRBV28, the J call TRBJ2-2; tentatively, D is TRBD1 (6 bases). Trimming took 2 bases from V and 3 from J, leaving 13 bases between them. Germline CDR1 MDHEN, CDR2 SYDVKM. This CDR3 has 16 residues. Written as DNA, the CDR3 is TGTGCCAGCAGTTTAAGGGGGAAGGGTTACACCGGGGAGCTGTTTTTT. Amino acid sequence: CASSLRGKGYTGELFF. Complete variable domain (other parts from reference TRBV28 and TRBJ2-2): DVKVTQSSRYLVKRTGEKVFLECVQDMDHENMFWYRQDPGLGLRLIYFSYDVKMKEKGDIPEGYSVSREKKERFSLILESASTNQTSMYLCASSLRGKGYTGELFFGEGSRLTVL.

This clonotype was picked up many times. This chain links TRBV19 with TRBJ1-1; TRBD1 aligns across 9 bases. The CDR3 spans 13 residues. Germline V CDR1 and CDR2: LNHDA, SQIVND (reference sequence). J gave up 6 bases and V 7 bases, and 6 bases lay outside the gene matches. This CDR3 reads CASTRTGVSEAFF. Written as DNA, the CDR3 is TGTGCCAGTACCCGGACAGGGGTATCTGAAGCTTTCTTT.